Each of the 25 T cell receptor beta chains below was sequenced from the same sample in a study of blood T cell repertoires in COVID-19. Assay: immunoSEQ multiplex PCR; the TCRdb copy retains only in-frame clones and omits some. The table records over 150,000 clones, around four fifths of them present only once. Sequenced: peripheral blood. These receptors originate from a woman of 80 years or more with COVID-19, enrolled during active disease.

The chain combines TRBV5-1 with TRBJ1-6; D is perhaps TRBD1 (5 bases). Trimming took off 2 bases at V and 5 bases at J, with 14 bases between the two ends. The CDR3 loop spans 16 amino acids. Germline lookup yields CDR1 SGHRS and CDR2 YFSETQ. CDR3 in DNA: TGCGCCAGCAGCTTTGGACATGTCACGGATAATTCACCCCTCCACTTT. Its protein product is CASSFGHVTDNSPLHF.

The rearrangement joins TRBV7-2 to TRBJ2-1; TRBD2 aligns across 11 bases. V dropped 0 bases and J dropped 10; count of bases not matched to a gene: 5. The CDR3 consists of 15 residues. The germline V gene has CDR1 SGHTA and CDR2 FQGNSA. The CDR3 region has the DNA TGTGCCAGCAGCTTAGCAGCTAGCGGGGGGTTCGAGCAGTTCTTC. Translating gives CASSLAASGGFEQFF.

J is TRBJ2-6 and V is TRBV4-1; the D gene is possibly TRBD1 (6 bases). The CDR3 runs to 19 residues. Trimming took off 4 bases at V and 0 bases at J, with 19 bases between the two ends. CDR1 MGHRA and CDR2 YSYEKL come from the germline V gene. CDR3 in amino acids: CASSPGPDRFLSGANVLTF. CDR3 in DNA: TGCGCCAGCAGCCCGGGCCCTGACAGGTTCCTCTCTGGGGCCAACGTCCTGACTTTC.

This CDR3 reads CASSLFPHFSNQPQHF. The CDR3 region has the DNA TGTGCCAGCAGTTTATTTCCCCACTTTAGCAATCAGCCCCAGCATTTT. The chain is built from TRBV28 and TRBJ1-5; D gene ambiguous. Germline V gene sequence: CDR1 MDHEN, CDR2 SYDVKM. Trimming left V 1 base short and J 0 bases short, with 10 bases between. CDR3 length equals 16 residues.

Points on this clone: This sample also contains other DNA sequences that code for the same CDR3. The chain employs TRBV18 and TRBJ1-1; D may be TRBD1 (6 bases). V lost 3 bases and J 1 base, leaving 9 bases between the germline ends. Germline lookup yields CDR1 KGHSH and CDR2 LQKENI. The CDR3 length is 14 residues. CDR3 loop: CASSPLQGNTEAFF. Here the CDR3 DNA reads TGTGCCAGCTCACCGTTACAGGGGAACACTGAAGCTTTCTTT.

This chain joins TRBV3-1 (or the pseudogene TRBV3-2) and TRBJ1-2; D is unclear. The CDR3 is 15 residues long. The germline V gene encodes CDR1 LGHDT and CDR2 YNNKEL (reference sequence). Trimming cost V 1 base and J 7 bases, with 16 bases left between them. The CDR3 loop reads CASSQGIAAGAGYTF. CDR3 sequence (DNA): TGTGCCAGCAGCCAAGGAATCGCGGCGGGTGCTGGCTACACCTTC.

The rearrangement links TRBV27 to TRBJ1-2; perhaps TRBD1 as D (6 bases). With 2 bases removed from V and 8 bases from J, the gap between germline ends came to 21 bases. Germline CDR1 MNHEY, CDR2 SMNVEV (reference sequence). This CDR3 spans 16 amino acids. This CDR3 is CASSLKTGGRGEGYTF. The DNA for the CDR3 is TGTGCCAGCAGTTTAAAGACCGGCGGCAGGGGCGAAGGCTACACCTTC.

This chain uses TRBV7-2 with TRBJ1-4; D might be TRBD1 (6 bases). V lost 6 bases, J lost 4 bases, and 15 bases lay in between. The CDR3 consists of 15 residues. The germline CDR1 and CDR2 sequences are SGHTA and FQGNSA. As DNA, the CDR3 is TGTGCCAGCAGATTGGGGGGGGCCCATAATGAAAAACTGTTTTTT. It translates to CASRLGGAHNEKLFF.

The V and J genes are TRBV7-9 and TRBJ2-2; D gene uncertain. This CDR3 is built from 15 residues. The germline V gene has CDR1 SEHNR and CDR2 FQNEAQ (reference sequence). The V end was cut by 5 bases, the J end by 4 bases, with 14 bases between. The chain's CDR3 is CASSPPLGVTGELFF. CDR3 DNA sequence: TGTGCCAGCAGCCCCCCCCTAGGTGTCACCGGGGAGCTGTTTTTT. The whole variable domain, remainder taken from reference TRBV7-9 and TRBJ2-2, is DTGVSQNPRHKITKRGQNVTFRCDPISEHNRLYWYRQTLGQGPEFLTYFQNEAQLEKSRLLSDRFSAERPKGSFSTLEIQRTEQGDSAMYLCASSPPLGVTGELFFGEGSRLTVL.

This chain uses TRBV5-1 with TRBJ1-5; weak D call: TRBD1 (5 bases). The germline CDR1 and CDR2 sequences are SGHRS and YFSETQ. Trimming left V 2 bases short and J 2 bases short, with 8 bases between. The CDR3 sequence is 14 residues long. The CDR3 nucleotides read TGCGCCAGCAGCTTTCAAGGGGGCAATCAGCCCCAGCATTTT. Amino acid sequence: CASSFQGGNQPQHF.

Only a few counts were recorded for this clone. Here the CDR3 DNA reads TGTGCCAGCAGCGGGACAGGGGTCTCCTACGAGCAGTACTTC. Translating gives CASSGTGVSYEQYF. V gene TRBV5-5 combines with J gene TRBJ2-7; TRBD1 agrees at 10 bases. CDR3 length: 14 residues. Germline V lookup: CDR1 SGHKS, CDR2 YYEKEE (reference sequence). The trim removed 4 bases at V and 0 bases at J, leaving 1 base unmatched.

This clone was counted once. The gene calls are TRBV19 and TRBJ2-1; D possibly corresponds to TRBD2 (6 bases). The germline CDR1 and CDR2 sequences are LNHDA and SQIVND (reference sequence). The length of the CDR3 is 15 residues. The ends were cut back, 4 bases at V and 4 bases at J, with 14 bases in the middle. The CDR3 protein is CASSTWDGGYNEQFF. Here the CDR3 DNA reads TGTGCCAGTAGTACATGGGATGGGGGGTACAATGAGCAGTTCTTC. The complete variable domain, with remaining parts taken from reference TRBV19 and TRBJ2-1, reads DGGITQSPKYLFRKEGQNVTLSCEQNLNHDAMYWYRQDPGQGLRLIYYSQIVNDFQKGDIAEGYSVSREKKESFPLTVTSAQKNPTAFYLCASSTWDGGYNEQFFGPGTRLTVL.

V gene TRBV18 combines with J gene TRBJ1-2; D is perhaps TRBD1 (5 bases). Trimming took 2 bases from V and 3 from J, leaving 7 bases between them. CDR1 is KGHSH and CDR2 is LQKENI in the germline V gene. This CDR3 contains 13 residues. The CDR3 is CASSPIRDYGYTF. The CDR3 DNA sequence: TGTGCCAGCTCACCAATCAGGGACTATGGCTACACCTTC.

The V and J genes are TRBV28 and TRBJ2-7; 11 bases are a match to TRBD1. CDR1 MDHEN and CDR2 SYDVKM come from the germline V gene. The length of the CDR3 is 19 residues. V trimming: 8 bases; J trimming: 0 bases; junction bases outside the gene matches: 18. The chain's CDR3 is CASAGPRTGGTLSSYEQYF. DNA for the CDR3: TGTGCCAGCGCTGGACCCCGGACAGGGGGCACCCTCAGCTCCTACGAGCAGTACTTC.

The chain employs TRBV13 and TRBJ2-4; possible D gene TRBD2, 7 bases. The germline V and J ends were trimmed by 1 base and 6 bases, with 13 bases remaining between them. Germline CDR1 and CDR2: PRHDT and FYEKMQ (reference sequence). The CDR3 spans 15 residues. Here the CDR3 DNA reads TGTGCCAGCAGCTTAGATGGGGGCGGGAGAAACATTCAGTACTTC. Translation: CASSLDGGGRNIQYF.

The chain combines TRBV15 with TRBJ2-7; 12 nucleotides line up with TRBD2. The CDR3 extends over 15 amino acids. Looked up from germline, CDR1 is LNHNV and CDR2 is YYDKDF (reference sequence). The V and J ends lost 5 bases and 3 bases, in that order; junction bases with no gene match: 5. As DNA, the CDR3 is TGTGCCACCAGCCCGACGACTAGCGGGAGCTACGAGCAGTACTTC. Its translation: CATSPTTSGSYEQYF.

V is TRBV27 and J is TRBJ1-1; D not resolved. Trimming removed 6 bases from V and 3 bases from J, with 11 bases in between. Germline CDR1 is MNHEY and CDR2 is SMNVEV (reference sequence). This CDR3 region has 13 residues. The CDR3 DNA sequence: TGTGCCAGCAGACGATACATCGACACTGAAGCTTTCTTT. This translates into CASRRYIDTEAFF.

The J gene is TRBJ1-3, the V gene TRBV30, with TRBD1 as a possible D gene (6 bases). Germline-derived CDR1 and CDR2 are GTSNPN and SVGIG (reference sequence). This CDR3 region has 13 residues. V shed 3 bases and J shed 6 bases, with 12 bases lying between them. In DNA, the CDR3 is TGTGCCTGGAGCCCATTGGGGGCAAACACCATATATTTT. It specifies CAWSPLGANTIYF.

The chain is built from TRBV4-3 and TRBJ2-3, with 7 bases lining up with TRBD1. V shed 4 bases, J shed 4 bases, and the junction held 11 bases outside the gene matches. Germline assignment: CDR1 LGHNA and CDR2 YSLEER. The CDR3 extends over 16 amino acids. The CDR3 bases are TGCGCCAGCAGCCGACAGACAGGGTTTTTCGCAGATACGCAGTATTTT. Amino acid sequence: CASSRQTGFFADTQYF.

J is TRBJ2-7 and V is TRBV3-1 (or the pseudogene TRBV3-2); no clear D. V gave up 4 bases and J gave up 0 bases, with 7 bases separating them. Germline CDR1 LGHDT, CDR2 YNNKEL (reference sequence). This CDR3 has 13 residues. The CDR3, as DNA: TGTGCCAGCAGCCCACTAAGCTCCTACGAGCAGTACTTC. This encodes CASSPLSSYEQYF.

This clone occurred a few times. The chain couples TRBV7-3 to TRBJ2-4; the D gene is possibly TRBD2 (6 bases). Germline loops: CDR1 SGHTA, CDR2 FQGTGA. The V end was cut by 5 bases, the J end by 8 bases, with 13 bases between. This CDR3 is 13 amino acids long. The CDR3 nucleotides read TGTGCCAGCAGCACGGGGACTCTCGACATTCAGTACTTC. Protein: CASSTGTLDIQYF.

V and J are TRBV6-1 and TRBJ2-3; D is unclear. This CDR3 has 15 residues. The germline gives CDR1 MNHNS, CDR2 SASEGT. V lost 2 bases to trimming and J lost 7 bases, with 16 bases between them. This CDR3 reads CASSERWASPYTQYF. DNA for the CDR3: TGTGCCAGCAGTGAAAGGTGGGCATCTCCATATACGCAGTATTTT.

Here the CDR3 DNA reads TGTGCCATCAGTGGGGGACTAGCGGGAGGGGCTGGAGAGCAGTTCTTC. Encoded protein: CAISGGLAGGAGEQFF. The chain has TRBV10-3 and TRBJ2-1; TRBD2 matches 16 bases. CDR1 ENHRY and CDR2 SYGVKD come from the germline V gene. V shed 4 bases and J 10 bases; nucleotides not matched to a gene: 7. This CDR3 is 16 amino acids long.

The chain links TRBV6-5 to TRBJ1-2; a weak D match, TRBD1 (5 bases). There are 15 residues in the CDR3. The germline V and J ends were trimmed by 6 bases and 0 bases, with 14 bases remaining between them. Germline-derived CDR1 and CDR2 are MNHEY and SVGAGI. The CDR3 region has the DNA TGTGCCAGCAGCCCGCTACAAGGGGCTAACTATGGCTACACCTTC. Amino acids: CASSPLQGANYGYTF.

The chain employs TRBV19 and TRBJ2-3; TRBD2 aligns across 8 bases. The CDR3 is 14 residues long. Germline assignment: CDR1 LNHDA and CDR2 SQIVND (reference sequence). The ends lost 10 bases at V and 1 base at J; junction bases unmatched: 7. CDR3 residues: CAIRGGLGTDTQYF. The CDR3 bases are TGTGCCATCCGGGGGGGGCTCGGCACAGATACGCAGTATTTT.